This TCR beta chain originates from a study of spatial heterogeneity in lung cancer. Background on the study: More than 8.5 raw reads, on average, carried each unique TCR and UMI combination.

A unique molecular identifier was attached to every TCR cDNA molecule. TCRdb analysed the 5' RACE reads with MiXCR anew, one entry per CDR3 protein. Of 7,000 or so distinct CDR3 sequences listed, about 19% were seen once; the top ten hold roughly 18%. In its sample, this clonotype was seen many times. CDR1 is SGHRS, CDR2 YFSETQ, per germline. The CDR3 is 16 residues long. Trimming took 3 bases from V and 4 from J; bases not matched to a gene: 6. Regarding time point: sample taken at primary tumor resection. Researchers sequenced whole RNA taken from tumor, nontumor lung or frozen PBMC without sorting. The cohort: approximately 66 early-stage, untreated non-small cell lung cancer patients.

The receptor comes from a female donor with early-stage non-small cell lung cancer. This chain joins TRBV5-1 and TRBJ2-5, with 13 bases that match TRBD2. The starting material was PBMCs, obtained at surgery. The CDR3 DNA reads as TGCGCCAGCAGCTCCGGGGGACTAGCGGGGCGAGAGACCCAGTACTTC. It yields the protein CASSSGGLAGRETQYF.